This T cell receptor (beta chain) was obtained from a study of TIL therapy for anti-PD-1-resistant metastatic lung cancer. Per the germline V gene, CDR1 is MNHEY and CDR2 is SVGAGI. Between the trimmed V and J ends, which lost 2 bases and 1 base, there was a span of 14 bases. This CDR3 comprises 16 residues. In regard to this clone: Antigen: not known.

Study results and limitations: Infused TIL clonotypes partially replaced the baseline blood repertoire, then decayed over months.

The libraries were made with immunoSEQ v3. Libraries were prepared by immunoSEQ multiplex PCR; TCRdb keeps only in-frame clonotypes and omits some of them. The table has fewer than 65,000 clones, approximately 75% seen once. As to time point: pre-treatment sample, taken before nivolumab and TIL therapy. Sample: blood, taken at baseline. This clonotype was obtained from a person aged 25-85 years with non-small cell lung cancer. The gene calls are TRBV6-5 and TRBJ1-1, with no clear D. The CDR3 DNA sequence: TGTGCCAGCAGTTACACGGGTTTAGGACGGAACACTGAAGCTTTCTTT. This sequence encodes CASSYTGLGRNTEAFF.